This T cell receptor beta chain was identified during a study of human T cells and chemical hapten exposure. The CDR3 length is 16 residues. V was pared by 1 base and J by 6 bases, with 6 bases of the junction left unmatched. The germline V gene encodes CDR1 SGHTA and CDR2 FQGNSA. Original analysis: Samples had a median of around 94,000 TCRs, ranging roughly 20,000 to 700,000. MiXCR, run by TCRdb on the RACE reads, gives a single entry per CDR3 protein. These V and J calls are TCRdb output, not the study's own analysis. This table holds 130,000 or so distinct CDR3 sequences, about 10% found once. This clonotype was picked up a small number of times. Its cognate antigen is unknown. Time point: patch test 3, about 24 weeks after DPC sensitization. Treatment reported: therapeutic diphenylcyclopropenone sensitization with weekly scalp DPC. The study, taken as a whole, reports: Compared with pre-sensitization or healthy control sets, expanded TCRs clustered more. Counts of expanded TCRs at PT1 were positively correlated with patch test score.

The sequence derives from a woman aged 45-60 years with alopecia areata. Some clones in this sample may be carry-over from other donors' samples. This specimen was whole blood, taken in connection with sensitization to the hapten diphenylcyclopropenone (DPC). V is TRBV7-2 and J is TRBJ2-3; TRBD2 agrees at 11 bases. The CDR3 spells CASSLGVAGGRDTQYF. CDR3 DNA sequence: TGTGCCAGCAGCTTAGGAGTAGCGGGAGGGCGGGATACGCAGTATTTT. The complete variable domain, with remaining parts taken from reference TRBV7-2 and TRBJ2-3, reads GAGVSQSPSNKVTEKGKDVELRCDPISGHTALYWYRQSLGQGLEFLIYFQGNSAPDKSGLPSDRFSAERTGGSVSTLTIQRTQQEDSAVYLCASSLGVAGGRDTQYFGPGTRLTVL.